This entry lists 3 T cell receptor beta chains sequenced from one sample in a study of blood T cell repertoires in COVID-19. Profiled with immunoSEQ multiplex PCR; TCRdb holds only in-frame clones, not every one. The sample contains 150,000 to 200,000 clones, roughly four fifths of which appear only once. Sequenced sample: peripheral blood. The receptor source for this set is a man in his sixties or seventies with active or convalescent COVID-19.

This chain joins TRBV7-2 and TRBJ2-7; 8 bases match TRBD2. V gave up 2 bases and J gave up 3 bases; unmatched junction bases: 9. This CDR3 is 16 amino acids long. From germline, CDR1 is SGHTA and CDR2 FQGNSA. The CDR3 DNA follows: TGTGCCAGCAGCTTAAGGGCTAGCGGGCGCCGCTACGAGCAGTACTTC. It specifies CASSLRASGRRYEQYF.

Here the CDR3 reads CASSPPAGATGELFF. Written as DNA, the CDR3 is TGTGCCAGCTCACCTCCCGCAGGGGCCACCGGGGAGCTGTTTTTT. The chain is built from TRBV18 and TRBJ2-2, with a tentative D call TRBD1 (6 bases). Germline loops: CDR1 KGHSH, CDR2 LQKENI. The CDR3 contains 15 residues. V was trimmed by 3 bases and J by 4 bases, leaving 12 bases between them.

J is TRBJ2-3 and V is TRBV5-4; perhaps TRBD2 as D (5 bases). The CDR3 sequence is 13 residues long. The ends were cut back, 2 bases at V and 5 bases at J, with 9 bases in the middle. The V gene's germline CDR1 is SGHNT and CDR2 YYREEE (reference sequence). The CDR3 reads CASSLAGGDTQYF. The CDR3 region has the DNA TGTGCCAGCAGCTTAGCTGGAGGAGATACGCAGTATTTT.